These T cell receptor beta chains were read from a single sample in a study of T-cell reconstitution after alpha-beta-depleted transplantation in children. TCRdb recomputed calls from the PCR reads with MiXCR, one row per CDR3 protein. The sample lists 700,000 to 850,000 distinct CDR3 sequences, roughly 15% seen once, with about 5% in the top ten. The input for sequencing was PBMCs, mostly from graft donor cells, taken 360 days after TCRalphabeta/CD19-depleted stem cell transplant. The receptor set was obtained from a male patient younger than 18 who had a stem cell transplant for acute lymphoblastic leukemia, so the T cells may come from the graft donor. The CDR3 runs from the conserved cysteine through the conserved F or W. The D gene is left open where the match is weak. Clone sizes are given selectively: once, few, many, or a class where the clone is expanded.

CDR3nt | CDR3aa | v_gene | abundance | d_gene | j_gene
TGTGCCAGCAGTTTATCGCCAGAAGGGGACCACGAGCAGTACTTC | CASSLSPEGDHEQYF | TRBV27 | few | NA | TRBJ2-7
TGTGCCAGCAGTCTCGACCCGGGGCTCTATGGCTACACCTTC | CASSLDPGLYGYTF | TRBV6-5 | many | NA | TRBJ1-2
TGCGCCAGCAGCCCGGGGACTAGCGGGAGGCGGTACCAAGAGACCCAGTACTTC | CASSPGTSGRRYQETQYF | TRBV5-1 | NA | TRBD2 | TRBJ2-5
TGCGCCAAGGGGACAGGGAGTTGCGAAAAACTGTTTTTT | CAKGTGSCEKLFF | TRBV5-1 | NA | TRBD1 | TRBJ1-4
TGCGCCAGCAGCCCCGAGCCGGGATTGGGTGAGCAGTTCTTC | CASSPEPGLGEQFF | TRBV5-1 | NA | NA | TRBJ2-1
TGCGCCAGCAGCGTGGACCGGTACTATGGCTACACCTTC | CASSVDRYYGYTF | TRBV5-1 | few | NA | TRBJ1-2
TGTGCCAGCAGCTTAGTGGGAGGACGGCAGCCCCAGCATTTT | CASSLVGGRQPQHF | TRBV11-2 | NA | NA | TRBJ1-5
TGTGCCAGCAGCTTCATTAAGCCGGGACAGGGGTATGGTGAAGCTTTCTTT | CASSFIKPGQGYGEAFF | TRBV7-9 | NA | TRBD1 | TRBJ1-1
TGTGCCAGCAGCTTACGAGGTAGCGGGAAAACAGATACGCAGTATTTT | CASSLRGSGKTDTQYF | TRBV7-3 | NA | TRBD2 | TRBJ2-3
TGTGCCAGCAGCCCCCAGGGACTAGCGGGAGGGAACACCGGGGAGCTGTTTTTT | CASSPQGLAGGNTGELFF | TRBV3-1 | few | TRBD2 | TRBJ2-2
TGTGCCAGCACCGGACTAGCGGGAAGCAATGAGCAGTTCTTC | CASTGLAGSNEQFF | TRBV5-1 | many | TRBD2 | TRBJ2-1
TGTGCCAGCAGTGAATACGCAGGGGGCTGGAACACCATATATTTT | CASSEYAGGWNTIYF | TRBV25-1 | few | TRBD1 | TRBJ1-3
TGTGCCGCAAGCCAGCGGTACACAGATACGCAGTATTTT | CAASQRYTDTQYF | TRBV24-1 | NA | NA | TRBJ2-3
TGCAGTGCTAGAGATCTGGGGACTAGCGGGAGGGGGGAGACCCAGTACTTC | CSARDLGTSGRGETQYF | TRBV20-1 | NA | TRBD2 | TRBJ2-5
TGCGCCAGCAGAACCGGGACAGGAACCTACAATGAGCAGTTCTTC | CASRTGTGTYNEQFF | TRBV5-1 | NA | TRBD1 | TRBJ2-1
TGTGCCAGCAGCCAAGCAGGGTCACACTCAAGCGGAACTAATGAAAAACTGTTTTTT | CASSQAGSHSSGTNEKLFF | TRBV4-2 | many | NA | TRBJ1-4
TGTGCCAGTAGTATCGGGGACTACTCCTACGAGCAGTACTTC | CASSIGDYSYEQYF | TRBV19 | many | TRBD2 | TRBJ2-7
TGCGCCAGCAGCTTGGCCCCCGGACAGCTCTTCTATGGCTACACCTTC | CASSLAPGQLFYGYTF | TRBV5-1 | few | NA | TRBJ1-2
TGCAGCGGCCAACAGCGAACCTACAATGAGCAGTTCTTC | CSGQQRTYNEQFF | TRBV29-1 | many | NA | TRBJ2-1
TGTGCCAGTAGTATCAGGGGGCGGCCTAATGAAAAACTGTTTTTT | CASSIRGRPNEKLFF | TRBV19 | NA | TRBD1 | TRBJ1-4
TGTGCCAGCAGTTTACAGGGTAAAAGTTTATATGGCTACACCTTC | CASSLQGKSLYGYTF | TRBV6-5 | NA | NA | TRBJ1-2
TGTGCCATACACTTGCCTTGGGGACAGGGGTCCTACGAGCAGTACTTC | CAIHLPWGQGSYEQYF | TRBV2 | few | TRBD1 | TRBJ2-7
TGTGCCAGCAGCTTAAGATCGAGCGGGCGTAACACCGGGGAGCTGTTTTTT | CASSLRSSGRNTGELFF | TRBV7-8 | few | NA | TRBJ2-2
TGTGCCAGCAGCTCACAGACAGGGGGATCCTACGAGCAGTACTTC | CASSSQTGGSYEQYF | TRBV7-3 | NA | TRBD1 | TRBJ2-7